Sequencing of this T cell receptor beta chain was carried out in a study of molecular identifiers for immune sequencing clone quantification. Study background: Replicates involved a five-way split of RNA from approximately 20,000 or 100,000 naive CD8 cells, with sequencing of four. The study's findings and limits: Identical TCR molecules that share a barcode could lead to an underestimation of highly expanded clone sizes.

The length of the CDR3 is 13 residues. The V gene's germline CDR1 is LNHDA and CDR2 SQIVND (reference sequence). With regard to this clonotype: What it binds is unknown. This clone may be a read error of a much larger clone one base away.

TCRdb reprocessed the PCR reads with MiXCR, giving one entry per CDR3 protein. The sample carries 20,000 to 30,000 distinct CDR3 sequences, roughly 18% recorded once. The receptor comes from a human donor in good health. Some libraries in this study had Jurkat cell RNA spiked in. The material sequenced was naive CD8+ T cells from blood, with Jurkat cell RNA spiked in. Documented subset: FACS-sorted CD8+CD4-CCR7+CD45RA+ naive T cells. The chain links TRBV19 to TRBJ2-1, with TRBD1 identical over 9 bases. The CDR3 region is CVSSLGGDRGKFF. CDR3 DNA: TGTGTCAGTAGTCTGGGGGGAGACAGGGGGAAGTTCTTC.